This TCR beta chain came from a study of response to subunit inactivated influenza vaccine. Findings and caveats of the study: The authors suggested that few new T cells are recruited per seasonal influenza vaccination.

MiXCR, run by TCRdb on the RT-PCR reads, gives a single entry per CDR3 protein. The sample shows more than 700,000 distinct CDR3 sequences, 21% of them seen only once. Germline V CDR1 and CDR2: ENHRY, SYGVKD. The CDR3 covers 17 residues. Trimming at V came to 0 bases and at J to 7 bases, leaving 10 bases not matched to a gene. About this clonotype: Its antigen is unidentified.

This receptor was obtained from a man aged 50 to 60 who received an inactivated influenza vaccine. V and J are TRBV10-3 and TRBJ2-1, with TRBD1 matching 9 bases. This material consisted of PBMCs from blood, taken 5 days after vaccination. This CDR3 is CAISESRDRVVRNEQFF. DNA of the CDR3: TGTGCCATCAGTGAGTCCCGGGACAGGGTGGTGAGGAATGAGCAGTTCTTC.